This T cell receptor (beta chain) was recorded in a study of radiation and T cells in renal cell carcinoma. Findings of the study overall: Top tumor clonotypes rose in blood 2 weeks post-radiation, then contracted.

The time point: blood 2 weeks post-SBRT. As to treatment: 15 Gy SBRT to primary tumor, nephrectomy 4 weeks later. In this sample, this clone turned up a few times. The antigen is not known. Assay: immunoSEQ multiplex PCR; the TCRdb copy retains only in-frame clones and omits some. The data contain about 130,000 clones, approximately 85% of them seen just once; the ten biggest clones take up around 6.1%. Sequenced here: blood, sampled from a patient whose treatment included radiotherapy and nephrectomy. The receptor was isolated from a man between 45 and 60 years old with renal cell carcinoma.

This CDR3 is CAILTKRELGETQYF. CDR3 nucleotides: TGTGCCATTTTAACGAAGCGGGAGCTAGGGGAGACCCAGTACTTC. The rearrangement uses TRBV10-3 and TRBJ2-5; TRBD2 matches 8 bases. V gave up 9 bases and J gave up 5 bases; unmatched junction bases: 14. Germline CDR1 ENHRY, CDR2 SYGVKD. The CDR3 is made up of 15 amino acids.